This T cell receptor beta chain came from a study of cytomegalovirus exposure and HLA in healthy donors. Background on the study: The 95 to 150 validation repertoires used the same platform as the 500 to 700 first-cohort repertoires, a later analysis reported.

The donors were part of the approximately 120-subject validation cohort, which stood apart from the 666-subject first cohort. Study results and caveats: A classifier reportedly called cytomegalovirus status with high sensitivity and specificity. A few of the chains that were CMV-associated were confirmed in vitro to be specific for CMV antigens.

CDR3 size: 17 residues. The germline V and J ends were trimmed by 5 bases and 0 bases, with 17 bases remaining between them. From germline, CDR1 is SGHNT and CDR2 YENEEA. As concerns this clone: The antigen is not known.

TCRdb's table, derived via immunoSEQ multiplex PCR, lists solely in-frame clones and lacks some. The sample includes under 200,000 clones, less than 95% of them seen just once. This receptor was identified in a woman under 30 in good health and CMV-seropositive. The chain links TRBV11-3 to TRBJ1-3; unclear D gene. The sample comprised PBMCs. The DNA for the CDR3 is TGTGCCAGCAGCCCAAGAGCCCCCCGGGGCTCTGGAAACACCATATATTTT. Translation gives CASSPRAPRGSGNTIYF.